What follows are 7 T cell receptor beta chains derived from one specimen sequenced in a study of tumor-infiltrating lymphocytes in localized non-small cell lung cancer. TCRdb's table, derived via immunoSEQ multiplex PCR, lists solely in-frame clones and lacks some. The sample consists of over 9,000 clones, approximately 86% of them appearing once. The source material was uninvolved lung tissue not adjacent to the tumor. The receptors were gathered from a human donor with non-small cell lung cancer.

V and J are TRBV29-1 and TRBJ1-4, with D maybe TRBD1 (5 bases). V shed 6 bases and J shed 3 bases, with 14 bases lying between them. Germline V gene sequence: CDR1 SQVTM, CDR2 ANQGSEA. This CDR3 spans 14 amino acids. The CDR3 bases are TGCAGCGTGACATCAGGGTTCTCTAATGAAAAACTGTTTTTT. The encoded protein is CSVTSGFSNEKLFF.

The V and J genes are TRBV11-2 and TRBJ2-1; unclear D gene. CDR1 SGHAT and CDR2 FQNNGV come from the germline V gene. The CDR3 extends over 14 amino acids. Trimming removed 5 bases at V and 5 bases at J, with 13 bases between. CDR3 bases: TGTGCCAGCAGCCCCATTAGGTTTCACAATGAGCAGTTCTTC. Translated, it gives CASSPIRFHNEQFF.

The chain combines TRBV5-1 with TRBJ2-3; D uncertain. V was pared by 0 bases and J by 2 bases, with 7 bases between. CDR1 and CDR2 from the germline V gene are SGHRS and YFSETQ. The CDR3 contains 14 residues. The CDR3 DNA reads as TGCGCCAGCAGCTTGGGCAGGTACACAGATACGCAGTATTTT. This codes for CASSLGRYTDTQYF.

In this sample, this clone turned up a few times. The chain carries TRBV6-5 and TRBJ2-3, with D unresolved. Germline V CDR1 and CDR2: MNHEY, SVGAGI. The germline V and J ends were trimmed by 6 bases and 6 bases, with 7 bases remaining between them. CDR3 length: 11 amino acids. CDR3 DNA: TGTGCCAGCAGGTATTTGGATACGCAGTATTTT. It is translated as CASRYLDTQYF.

The CDR3 coding sequence is TGTGCCAGCAGTTACCGAGGGGGATTTAACACCGGGGAGCTGTTTTTT. It specifies CASSYRGGFNTGELFF. V and J are TRBV6-5 and TRBJ2-2, with D perhaps TRBD1 (6 bases). The V end was cut by 2 bases, the J end by 2 bases, with 12 bases between. Germline V lookup: CDR1 MNHEY, CDR2 SVGAGI. There are 16 residues in the CDR3.

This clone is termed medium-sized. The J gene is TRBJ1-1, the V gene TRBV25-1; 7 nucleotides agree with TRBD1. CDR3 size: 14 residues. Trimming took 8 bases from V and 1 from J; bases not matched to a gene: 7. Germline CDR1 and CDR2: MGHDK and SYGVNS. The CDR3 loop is CASLRTGGNTEAFF. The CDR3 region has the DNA TGTGCCAGCCTACGGACAGGCGGGAACACTGAAGCTTTCTTT. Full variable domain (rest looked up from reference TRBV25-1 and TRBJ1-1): EADIYQTPRYLVIGTGKKITLECSQTMGHDKMYWYQQDPGMELHLIHYSYGVNSTEKGDLSSESTVSRIRTEHFPLTLESARPSHTSQYLCASLRTGGNTEAFFGQGTRLTVV.

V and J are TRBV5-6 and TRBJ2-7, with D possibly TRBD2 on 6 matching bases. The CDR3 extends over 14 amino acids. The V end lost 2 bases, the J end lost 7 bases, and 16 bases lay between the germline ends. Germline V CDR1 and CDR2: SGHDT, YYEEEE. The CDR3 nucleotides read TGTGCCAGCAGCTTAGGCGGGGCGTCTTGGGAGCAGTACTTC. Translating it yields CASSLGGASWEQYF.